These 25 T cell receptor beta chains share one sample of origin, sequenced in a study of metastatic and nonmetastatic thyroid tumors. All patients were treatment-naive before thyroid surgery. TCRdb re-called clones from the PCR reads using MiXCR. The sample lists about 92,000 clones; approximately 15% were seen once. Sample: blood. The receptor set was obtained from a female donor with papillary thyroid cancer or a benign thyroid nodule (not recorded which). Some clones in this sample may be carry-over from other donors' samples.

This clone was counted at least ten times. V usage is TRBV20-1 and J usage is TRBJ2-7, with D maybe TRBD1 (6 bases). The CDR3 contains 19 residues. Germline V gene data show CDR1 as DFQATT and CDR2 as SNEGSKA (reference sequence). V lost 1 base and J lost 3, with 28 bases in between. This CDR3 is CSARAPEQGSPLTSYEQYF. The DNA for the CDR3 is TGCAGTGCTAGAGCCCCTGAGCAGGGGAGCCCCCTAACCAGCTACGAGCAGTACTTC.

This sequence joins TRBV2 and TRBJ2-2, with a tentative D call TRBD2 (7 bases). Trimming shortened V by 2 bases and J by 4 bases, and 14 bases separated the two germline ends. The CDR3 extends over 16 amino acids. Germline V CDR1 and CDR2: SNHLY, FYNNEI. The CDR3 bases are TGTGCCAGCAGTGAACAAGGGGGGGTGATCACCGGGGAGCTGTTTTTT. Its protein is CASSEQGGVITGELFF.

In DNA form, the CDR3 reads TGTGCCAGCAGCTTAGGGTGGGGACTAGCGGGGGAGACCCAGTACTTC. This encodes CASSLGWGLAGETQYF. The chain has TRBV7-2 and TRBJ2-5, with 13 bases fitting TRBD2. The ends lost 1 base at V and 5 bases at J; junction bases unmatched: 4. Germline V gene lookup returns CDR1 SGHTA and CDR2 FQGNSA. The CDR3 is made up of 16 amino acids.

As regards this clone: A clone one base away is much larger, so this may be a read error. The sample carries other DNA sequences with the same CDR3. J is TRBJ1-2 and V is TRBV2; 7 bases line up with TRBD1. The CDR3 covers 14 residues. Trimming took 7 bases from V and 4 from J; bases not matched to a gene: 9. Germline CDR1 SNHLY, CDR2 FYNNEI. CDR3 nucleotides: TGTGCCAGCATGGGGGGGACAGTTTTCTATGGCTACACCTTC. Encoded protein: CASMGGTVFYGYTF.

The table lists this clone with a few counts. A much larger clone is a single base away; this may be a read error. The J gene is TRBJ1-2, the V gene TRBV18, with a possible D match to TRBD1 (5 bases). Germline values: CDR1 KGHSH, CDR2 LQKENI. CDR3 size: 15 residues. The V gene lost 4 bases and the J gene lost 3 bases, with 15 bases spanning the gap. In nucleotides, the CDR3 is TGTGCCAGCTCACTCATCAGGGTGCCAGACTATGGCTACACCTTC. Translating gives CASSLIRVPDYGYTF. The full variable domain, its missing parts supplied by reference TRBV18 and TRBJ1-2, is NAGVMQNPRHLVRRRGQEARLRCSPMKGHSHVYWYRQLPEEGLKFMVYLQKENIIDESGMPKERFSAEFPKEGPSILRIQQVVRGDSAAYFCASSLIRVPDYGYTFGSGTRLTVV.

This clone was picked up a small number of times. Its ends do not fully match the called genes, so a read error is possible. This chain connects TRBV27 to TRBJ1-1, with TRBD1 as a possible D gene (6 bases). The CDR3 is 18 amino acids. The germline gives CDR1 MNHEY, CDR2 SMNVEV (reference sequence). CDR3: CDSSLSMGAGELNTGAFF. In nucleotides, the CDR3 is TGTGACAGCAGTTTATCAATGGGGGCGGGGGAGCTGAACACTGGAGCTTTCTTT.

As to this clone: A much bigger clone sits one base away, suggesting this may be a read error. Other DNA sequences in this specimen translate into the identical CDR3. This sequence joins TRBV14 and TRBJ1-2; TRBD1 matches at 7 bases. The junction had 6 bases not matched to a gene; V was cut back by 2 bases and J by 0 bases. Germline CDR1 and CDR2: SGHDN and FVKESK. The CDR3 runs 16 residues. The DNA for the CDR3 is TGTGCCAGCAGCCAACGTACAGGGGTAGCTAACTATGGCTACACCTTC. As protein: CASSQRTGVANYGYTF.

This clone was detected only a few times. This may come from a read error, since a much larger clone is one base off. The sample has other DNA sequences that encode this CDR3 too. The V and J genes are TRBV2 and TRBJ2-6, with D possibly matching TRBD1 (5 bases). This CDR3 has 13 amino acids. CDR1 is SNHLY and CDR2 is FYNNEI in the germline V gene. The CDR3 bases are TGTGCCAGCGACCTCTCTGGGGCAAACGTCCTGACTTTC. It encodes CASDLSGANVLTF.

The sample holds many counts of this clone. A read error is possible here, since a much larger clone lies one base away. This chain links TRBV6-2 or TRBV6-3 with TRBJ1-2, with D perhaps TRBD1 (6 bases). Germline CDR1 is MNHEY and CDR2 is SVGEGT. The CDR3 contains 12 residues. Here the CDR3 reads CASSYSGQTYTF. Written as DNA, the CDR3 is TGCGCCAGCAGTTATAGCGGACAGACCTACACCTTC.

This clone was detected many times. The rearrangement uses TRBV12-3 or TRBV12-4 and TRBJ1-2; 7 bases agree with TRBD1. The CDR3 has 16 residues. With V trimmed by 5 bases and J by 5 bases, 14 bases remained unmatched. CDR3 sequence: CASSLDTGALFYGYTF. The DNA for the CDR3 is TGTGCCAGCAGTCTTGATACAGGGGCGCTTTTTTATGGCTACACCTTC.

This clone was seen only a few times. The chain employs TRBV6-9 and TRBJ1-2, with D possibly TRBD1 on 6 matching bases. Germline-derived CDR1 and CDR2 are MNHGY and SVAAGI. The V end was cut by 6 bases, the J end by 4 bases, with 15 bases between. The CDR3 consists of 14 residues. DNA of the CDR3: TGTGCCAGCAGGGATTCGACAGGTACCTATGGCTACACCTTC. This codes for CASRDSTGTYGYTF.

This clone was counted at least ten times. V and J are TRBV27 and TRBJ2-7, with D possibly called TRBD1 or TRBD2 (5 bases each). Per germline, CDR1 MNHEY and CDR2 SMNVEV (reference sequence). This CDR3 spans 15 amino acids. V was clipped by 2 bases and J by 2 bases, with 13 bases between them. CDR3 sequence reads: CASSLGQGVTYEQYF. CDR3 coding DNA: TGTGCCAGCAGTTTAGGGCAGGGAGTGACCTACGAGCAGTACTTC.

This clone was recorded at least ten times. The chain carries TRBV9 and TRBJ2-3; perhaps TRBD1 as D (5 bases). Germline V gives CDR1 SGDLS, CDR2 YYNGEE. The CDR3 loop spans 15 amino acids. Trimming took 4 bases from V and 0 from J, leaving 12 bases between them. The CDR3 DNA sequence: TGTGCCAGCAGCCTACAGGCCTCTAGCACAGATACGCAGTATTTT. Translation gives CASSLQASSTDTQYF.

At least ten counts were recorded for this clone. The same CDR3 also results from other DNA sequences found in this sample. V is TRBV13 and J is TRBJ1-1; 10 bases fit TRBD1. Germline lookup yields CDR1 PRHDT and CDR2 FYEKMQ (reference sequence). After removal of 4 bases from V and 1 base from J, the junction contained 6 bases not matched to a gene. The CDR3 has 16 residues. CDR3 bases: TGTGCCAGCAGCTACCGACAGGGGGCTGGGAACACTGAAGCTTTCTTT. Amino acid sequence: CASSYRQGAGNTEAFF.

This clone was detected many times. Other DNA sequences in this sample translate to the same CDR3. The chain employs TRBV5-1 and TRBJ2-1, with 10 bases aligning to TRBD1. The germline V gene encodes CDR1 SGHRS and CDR2 YFSETQ. V lost 5 bases, J lost 4 bases, and 12 bases stayed unmatched. This CDR3 region has 17 residues. The CDR3 region has the DNA TGCGCCAGCAGTACCCCGGGCGGGACAGGGGTTTACAATGAGCAGTTCTTC. This encodes CASSTPGGTGVYNEQFF.

This clone showed up many times. This chain uses TRBV5-1 with TRBJ2-5, with a possible D match to TRBD2 (6 bases). Trimming cost V 6 bases and J 5 bases, with 23 bases left between them. This CDR3 contains 16 residues. Germline values: CDR1 SGHRS, CDR2 YFSETQ. The CDR3 bases are TGCGCCAGCACCATGAAAGCGGCTAGCGACGGGGAGACCCAGTACTTC. This encodes CASTMKAASDGETQYF. Using reference TRBV5-1 and TRBJ2-5 for the parts outside the CDR3, the full variable domain is KAGVTQTPRYLIKTRGQQVTLSCSPISGHRSVSWYQQTPGQGLQFLFEYFSETQRNKGNFPGRFSGRQFSNSRSEMNVSTLELGDSALYLCASTMKAASDGETQYFGPGTRLLVL.

The J gene is TRBJ1-1, the V gene TRBV10-3; D is unclear. Germline CDR1 and CDR2: ENHRY and SYGVKD. The CDR3 runs to 15 residues. V was trimmed by 8 bases and J by 1 base, leaving 17 bases between them. Here the CDR3 reads CAIAPRASGNTEAFF. CDR3 DNA: TGTGCCATCGCCCCCCGTGCGTCGGGGAACACTGAAGCTTTCTTT.

A remark on this clone: Given a much more abundant clone one base away, this may be a read error. The rearrangement joins TRBV24-1 to TRBJ2-1; unclear D gene. Germline assignment: CDR1 KGHDR and CDR2 SFDVKD. CDR3 length: 16 amino acids. V lost 4 bases and J lost 8, with 20 bases in between. Here the CDR3 reads CATSENKVSSWDEQFF. The CDR3 bases are TGTGCCACCAGTGAGAATAAGGTGAGTTCTTGGGATGAGCAGTTCTTC.

This clone was seen repeatedly, ten times or more. A much larger clone differs by one base, so this may be a read error. In DNA form, the CDR3 reads TGTGCCACCAGCAGAGATCCGGGACGGGGGGGGGGTGGCTACACCTTC. As protein: CATSRDPGRGGGGYTF. This sequence joins TRBV15 and TRBJ1-2; a possible D gene is TRBD1 (5 bases). Germline lookup yields CDR1 LNHNV and CDR2 YYDKDF (reference sequence). The CDR3 consists of 16 residues. The V gene lost 0 bases and the J gene lost 7 bases, with 18 bases spanning the gap.

This clone was seen more than once but under ten times. Given a much more abundant clone one base away, this may be a read error. Distinct nucleotide sequences in the sample also encode this CDR3. V usage is TRBV18 and J usage is TRBJ1-5; TRBD1 agrees at 9 bases. This CDR3 region has 14 residues. Germline lookup yields CDR1 KGHSH and CDR2 LQKENI. CDR3 DNA: TGTGCCAGCTCACTCGACAGGGGGGATCAGCCCCAGCATTTC. Its translation is CASSLDRGDQPQHF.

The sample holds many counts of this clone. The rearrangement links TRBV5-5 to TRBJ1-6; TRBD1 might be the D (5 bases). The CDR3 is 14 residues long. V was shortened by 2 bases and J by 7 bases, with 10 bases between the two germline ends. The V gene's germline CDR1 is SGHKS and CDR2 YYEKEE (reference sequence). The CDR3 coding sequence is TGTGCCAGCAGCTTACTGGGGGAAAATTCACCCCTCCACTTT. Its protein product is CASSLLGENSPLHF.

The table lists this clone with many counts. The chain is built from TRBV9 and TRBJ2-5; perhaps TRBD2 as D (6 bases). The CDR3 spans 14 residues. Trimming cost V 6 bases and J 5 bases, with 17 bases left between them. Germline V gene data show CDR1 as SGDLS and CDR2 as YYNGEE. CDR3 amino acids: CASTRGSEAETQYF. The DNA of the CDR3 is TGTGCCAGCACCCGGGGGTCAGAGGCGGAGACCCAGTACTTC.

The V call is TRBV11-2, the J call TRBJ2-7; possible D gene TRBD1, 6 bases. The CDR3 consists of 13 residues. V was clipped by 1 base and J by 5 bases, with 9 bases between them. Germline values: CDR1 SGHAT, CDR2 FQNNGV. CDR3 coding DNA: TGTGCCAGCAGCTTAGCACAGGGTAACGAGCAGTACTTC. It is translated as CASSLAQGNEQYF.

This clone occurred many times. The J gene is TRBJ1-2, the V gene TRBV7-9, with 8 bases lining up with TRBD1. The CDR3 runs to 14 residues. Germline-derived CDR1 and CDR2 are SEHNR and FQNEAQ (reference sequence). V shed 5 bases, J shed 8 bases, and the junction held 10 bases outside the gene matches. CDR3 nucleotide sequence: TGTGCCAGCAGCCCCCAAGGGGGACAGGTGGGCTACACCTTC. Translating it yields CASSPQGGQVGYTF.

The table lists this clone with many counts. Here the CDR3 reads CASSPRGPYEQYF. As DNA, the CDR3 is TGTGCCAGTAGTCCTAGGGGTCCCTACGAGCAGTACTTC. The rearrangement links TRBV19 to TRBJ2-7; TRBD1 is a possible D gene (5 bases). Trimming took off 5 bases at V and 2 bases at J, with 10 bases between the two ends. The CDR3 consists of 13 residues. Germline V CDR1 and CDR2: LNHDA, SQIVND (reference sequence).